These 32 T cell receptor beta chains came from one sample sequenced in a study of T-cell reconstitution after alpha-beta-depleted transplantation in children (dated by TCRdb to 2016 to 2017). Receptor libraries were prepared by PCR. Sequencing was performed on an Illumina HiSeq 2500. TCR library preparation used molecular barcoding, with unique molecular identifiers applied to normalize quantification of the TCRbeta repertoire. TCRdb reworked the public reads: Q25 trimming with fastp, MiXCR clone assembly, productive beta chains retained. Rows with one shared CDR3 protein collapse into an entry with the most common genes and DNA. Here the sample has some 590,000 distinct CDR3 sequences; approximately 10% occur a single time. Approximately 4.1% of the sample belongs to the ten largest clones. The source was PBMCs from the stem cell graft donor, collected from the stem cell graft. Receptors originate from a human donor who donated a stem cell graft to a child with acute myeloid leukemia.

This clonotype has only a few counts. J is TRBJ2-1 and V is TRBV20-1; tentatively, D is TRBD1 or TRBD2 (5 bases each). The CDR3 totals 15 residues. With 3 bases removed from V and 6 bases from J, the gap between germline ends came to 18 bases. The germline gives CDR1 DFQATT, CDR2 SNEGSKA (reference sequence). CDR3 sequence (DNA): TGCAGTGCTAGTCACGGGACCCAGGAGGTCAATGAGCAGTTCTTC. Translated, it gives CSASHGTQEVNEQFF.

This clonotype was recorded at least ten times. CDR3: CAITTGSTEAFF. The CDR3 bases are TGTGCCATCACCACAGGGAGTACTGAAGCTTTCTTT. The V gene is TRBV10-3, the J gene TRBJ1-1; the D gene is possibly TRBD1 (6 bases). The CDR3 has 12 amino acids. Per germline, CDR1 ENHRY and CDR2 SYGVKD. V was trimmed by 7 bases and J by 5 bases, leaving 11 bases between them.

A few counts support this clonotype. The rearrangement links TRBV29-1 to TRBJ2-3; 7 bases fit TRBD1. V shed 0 bases, J shed 4 bases, and the junction held 16 bases outside the gene matches. CDR1 is SQVTM, CDR2 ANQGSEA, per germline. The CDR3 is 18 amino acids. This CDR3 is CSVEEGGFRGLGADTQYF. CDR3 nucleotides: TGCAGCGTTGAAGAAGGGGGCTTTAGGGGCTTGGGGGCAGATACGCAGTATTTT.

This clonotype occurred a few times. This chain links TRBV4-3 with TRBJ2-3, with a possible D match to TRBD2 (6 bases). Looked up from germline, CDR1 is LGHNA and CDR2 is YSLEER. The CDR3 loop spans 16 amino acids. V was trimmed by 1 base and J by 1 base, leaving 12 bases between them. The DNA of the CDR3 is TGCGCCAGCAGCCAAGGGATGGTAGCGGGCACAGATACGCAGTATTTT. Residues: CASSQGMVAGTDTQYF.

This chain uses TRBV10-3 with TRBJ2-7; TRBD1 or TRBD2 may be the D gene (6 bases each). Germline V gene lookup returns CDR1 ENHRY and CDR2 SYGVKD. Trimming removed 4 bases from V and 4 bases from J, with 14 bases in between. The CDR3 runs to 14 residues. The CDR3 here is CAISGGGLGYEQYF. As DNA, the CDR3 is TGTGCCATCAGTGGAGGGGGGCTGGGGTACGAGCAGTACTTC.

The chain has TRBV20-1 and TRBJ1-4; D ambiguous. V was clipped by 0 bases and J by 5 bases, with 13 bases between them. The CDR3 is 15 residues long. Germline CDR1 reads DFQATT; CDR2 reads SNEGSKA (reference sequence). The DNA for the CDR3 is TGCAGTGCTAGAGATACGACACAACCAAATGAAAAACTGTTTTTT. Translated, it gives CSARDTTQPNEKLFF.

The chain carries TRBV30 and TRBJ1-1; D not resolved. The germline V gene has CDR1 GTSNPN and CDR2 SVGIG (reference sequence). The CDR3 contains 12 residues. Trimming removed 5 bases at V and 2 bases at J, with 9 bases between. CDR3 sequence reads: CAWGIGNTEAFF. In DNA form, the CDR3 reads TGTGCCTGGGGGATCGGCAACACTGAAGCTTTCTTT.

A few counts support this clonotype. V gene TRBV15 combines with J gene TRBJ2-3, with 7 bases matching TRBD1. The CDR3 runs 16 residues. V shed 0 bases and J 2 bases; nucleotides not matched to a gene: 5. Germline CDR1 reads LNHNV; CDR2 reads YYDKDF (reference sequence). Here the CDR3 reads CATSRETGSTTDTQYF. CDR3 sequence (DNA): TGTGCCACCAGCAGAGAGACAGGGAGTACCACAGATACGCAGTATTTT.

This clonotype came up many times. V usage is TRBV6-5 and J usage is TRBJ2-3; 8 bases line up with TRBD1. V shed 2 bases, J shed 4 bases, and the junction held 5 bases outside the gene matches. The CDR3 loop spans 15 amino acids. CDR1 MNHEY and CDR2 SVGAGI come from the germline V gene. DNA of the CDR3: TGTGCCAGCAGTTACCGGTCAGGGGGCGCAGATACGCAGTATTTT. It is translated as CASSYRSGGADTQYF.

The V call is TRBV25-1, the J call TRBJ2-3; 9 bases line up with TRBD1. Germline V CDR1 and CDR2: MGHDK, SYGVNS. The CDR3 has 15 amino acids. The junction had 8 bases not matched to a gene; V was cut back by 5 bases and J by 5 bases. The CDR3 here is CASSRTGTGKDTQYF. CDR3 DNA: TGTGCCAGCAGTCGTACCGGGACAGGGAAAGATACGCAGTATTTT.

This chain connects TRBV11-1 to TRBJ2-2, with D uncertain. The CDR3 has 16 residues. Looked up from germline, CDR1 is SGHAT and CDR2 is FQDESV (reference sequence). The V and J ends lost 2 bases and 6 bases respectively, with 16 bases between them. The CDR3 sequence is CASSLLGPRSAGELFF. The DNA for the CDR3 is TGTGCCAGCAGCTTACTAGGGCCCCGTTCGGCCGGGGAGCTGTTTTTT.

In this sample, this clonotype turned up many times. The J gene is TRBJ1-1, the V gene TRBV29-1, with 8 nucleotides matching TRBD1. The CDR3 is 16 residues long. Losses at the gene ends were 4 bases for V and 0 bases for J; bases not matched to a gene: 10. The germline V gene has CDR1 SQVTM and CDR2 ANQGSEA. The CDR3 loop is CSVGGVRGRLNTEAFF. For the CDR3, the DNA is TGCAGCGTTGGAGGGGTCAGGGGGCGATTGAACACTGAAGCTTTCTTT.

The V gene is TRBV30, the J gene TRBJ1-3; D ambiguous. Germline V gives CDR1 GTSNPN, CDR2 SVGIG (reference sequence). This CDR3 spans 15 amino acids. The V and J ends lost 1 base and 0 bases respectively, with 10 bases between them. The chain's CDR3 is CAWSGETISGNTIYF. In nucleotides, the CDR3 is TGTGCCTGGAGTGGGGAGACCATCTCTGGAAACACCATATATTTT.

This clonotype has only one observation. The junction departs from the called germline gene at one end, perhaps through a read error. The chain uses TRBV12-3 or TRBV12-4 and TRBJ2-1; perhaps TRBD1 as D (6 bases). The CDR3 runs to 16 residues. The CDR3 coding sequence is TGTCCCAGCAGTCCGCGGCCGGGACAAGCCTACAATGAGCAGTTCTTC. It encodes CPSSPRPGQAYNEQFF.

This chain links TRBV20-1 with TRBJ1-1; a possible D gene is TRBD1 (5 bases). The CDR3 is made up of 13 amino acids. CDR1 is DFQATT, CDR2 SNEGSKA, per germline (reference sequence). V was cut by 5 bases and J by 0 bases, with 10 bases left in between. CDR3 DNA sequence: TGCAGTGCTGAAGGGACCGTGAACACTGAAGCTTTCTTT. Amino acids: CSAEGTVNTEAFF.

The table lists this clonotype with many counts. This sequence joins TRBV20-1 and TRBJ2-7; D not certain. There are 12 residues in the CDR3. The V and J ends lost 7 bases and 0 bases respectively, with 10 bases between them. CDR1 DFQATT and CDR2 SNEGSKA come from the germline V gene (reference sequence). This CDR3 is CSVLTSSYEQYF. DNA for the CDR3: TGCAGTGTTCTTACAAGCTCCTACGAGCAGTACTTC.

This clonotype has at least ten counts. The chain uses TRBV30 and TRBJ2-1; the D gene is possibly TRBD2 (5 bases). Germline V CDR1 and CDR2: GTSNPN, SVGIG (reference sequence). This CDR3 contains 14 residues. The ends were cut back, 1 base at V and 8 bases at J, with 15 bases in the middle. In nucleotides, the CDR3 is TGTGCCTGGAGTGCCTTTTCGGCCGGGGATGAGCAGTTCTTC. It encodes CAWSAFSAGDEQFF.

This clonotype was picked up a small number of times. The chain joins TRBV9 to TRBJ2-2, with no clear D. Deletions cut 3 bases from V and 4 bases from J, with 10 bases between. CDR1 is SGDLS, CDR2 YYNGEE, per germline. The CDR3 loop spans 14 amino acids. The CDR3 coding sequence is TGTGCCAGCAGCGCCGTGGTGGCCACCGGGGAGCTGTTTTTT. Encoded protein: CASSAVVATGELFF.

In this sample, this clonotype turned up a few times. This rearrangement joins TRBV30 to TRBJ2-7; D is uncertain. Trimming stripped 0 bases from V and 1 base from J, with 13 bases between. Germline CDR1 reads GTSNPN; CDR2 reads SVGIG (reference sequence). The CDR3 runs 15 residues. CDR3 DNA sequence: TGTGCCTGGAGTGTACGAGGTGCGCGGTCCTACGAGCAGTACTTC. Protein product: CAWSVRGARSYEQYF.

The chain has TRBV20-1 and TRBJ2-1; D might be TRBD2 (6 bases). V was trimmed by 5 bases and J by 9 bases, leaving 17 bases between them. Germline V CDR1 and CDR2: DFQATT, SNEGSKA (reference sequence). This CDR3 is 13 amino acids long. CDR3 loop: CSAPTSDHSEQFF. The DNA of the CDR3 is TGCAGTGCTCCGACTAGTGATCACAGTGAGCAGTTCTTC.

There are a few counts of this clonotype. The CDR3 DNA reads as TGCAGTGCTAGAGCGGATTGGGGGGGGATTGAAAAACTGTTTTTT. This encodes CSARADWGGIEKLFF. The gene calls are TRBV20-1 and TRBJ1-4; D is possibly TRBD1 (5 bases). The germline V gene has CDR1 DFQATT and CDR2 SNEGSKA (reference sequence). Trimming removed 1 base at V and 7 bases at J, with 16 bases between. The CDR3 totals 15 residues.

The rearrangement uses TRBV20-1 and TRBJ2-1; TRBD2 agrees at 10 bases. Germline CDR1 is DFQATT and CDR2 is SNEGSKA (reference sequence). Trimming took 0 bases from V and 10 from J; bases not matched to a gene: 6. This CDR3 is 14 amino acids long. The CDR3 spells CSARDPSGSDEQFF. Here the CDR3 DNA reads TGCAGTGCTAGAGATCCTAGCGGGAGTGACGAGCAGTTCTTC.

This chain connects TRBV7-2 to TRBJ2-1, with 7 positions matching TRBD2. The germline gives CDR1 SGHTA, CDR2 FQGNSA. The V segment lost 5 bases and the J segment 9 bases; nucleotides outside the gene matches: 19. The CDR3 has 17 residues. In DNA, the CDR3 is TGTGCCAGCAGCGCTTCCCCTTCGGGAGCGGGAAGGAGTGAGCAGTTCTTC. Amino acids: CASSASPSGAGRSEQFF.

The gene calls are TRBV27 and TRBJ2-2; D tentatively fits TRBD1 or TRBD2 (5 bases each). V lost 3 bases to trimming and J lost 3 bases, with 14 bases between them. The CDR3 has 16 residues. The germline V gene has CDR1 MNHEY and CDR2 SMNVEV (reference sequence). DNA of the CDR3: TGTGCCAGCAGTTTCTGGGGGAGAGGGGACACCGGGGAGCTGTTTTTT. It encodes CASSFWGRGDTGELFF.

There are many counts of this clonotype. This chain joins TRBV12-3 or TRBV12-4 and TRBJ1-5; D is unresolved. Trimming left V 1 base short and J 3 bases short, with 10 bases between. The CDR3 consists of 15 residues. CDR3 nucleotide sequence: TGTGCCAGCAGTTTAGTTGGAAGGGACAATCAGCCCCAGCATTTT. As protein: CASSLVGRDNQPQHF.

This clonotype has only a few counts. The rearrangement joins TRBV10-3 to TRBJ2-5; the D gene could be TRBD1 or TRBD2 (6 bases each). There are 13 residues in the CDR3. Trimming left V 4 bases short and J 5 bases short, with 11 bases between. Germline V gene lookup returns CDR1 ENHRY and CDR2 SYGVKD. CDR3 sequence (DNA): TGTGCCATCAGTGGGGGGGCGAAGGAGACCCAGTACTTC. Translation: CAISGGAKETQYF.

The rearrangement joins TRBV5-6 to TRBJ1-5, with D possibly matching TRBD1 (5 bases). Trimming pared 1 base from V and 4 bases from J, leaving 9 bases between. Looked up from germline, CDR1 is SGHDT and CDR2 is YYEEEE. This CDR3 has 14 amino acids. The CDR3, as DNA: TGTGCCAGCAGCTTGAGACAGTGGAATCAGCCCCAGCATTTT. Protein: CASSLRQWNQPQHF. The variable domain in full, with the rest retrieved from reference TRBV5-6 and TRBJ1-5, is DAGVTQSPTHLIKTRGQQVTLRCSPKSGHDTVSWYQQALGQGPQFIFQYYEEEERQRGNFPDRFSGHQFPNYSSELNVNALLLGDSALYLCASSLRQWNQPQHFGDGTRLSIL.

This clonotype was seen repeatedly, ten times or more. The V gene is TRBV2, the J gene TRBJ1-1, with D hard to call. The germline V gene encodes CDR1 SNHLY and CDR2 FYNNEI. V was pared by 7 bases and J by 7 bases, with 10 bases between. The CDR3 is made up of 11 amino acids. The CDR3 region is CASTSGGEAFF. CDR3 coding DNA: TGTGCCAGCACTAGTGGTGGTGAAGCTTTCTTT. Based on the CDR3 plus reference TRBV2 and TRBJ1-1, the full variable domain is EPEVTQTPSHQVTQMGQEVILRCVPISNHLYFYWYRQILGQKVEFLVSFYNNEISEKSEIFDDQFSVERPDGSNFTLKIRSTKLEDSAMYFCASTSGGEAFFGQGTRLTVV.

The chain is built from TRBV30 and TRBJ2-1; no firm D call. The CDR3 runs 12 residues. Germline CDR1 and CDR2: GTSNPN and SVGIG (reference sequence). V was cut by 3 bases and J by 10 bases, with 13 bases left in between. CDR3 in DNA: TGTGCCTGGAGCACTACCCTGGGAGAGCAGTTCTTC. It encodes CAWSTTLGEQFF.

This clonotype was seen more than once but under ten times. The chain recombines TRBV27 with TRBJ1-5, with 7 bases lining up with TRBD1. CDR1 is MNHEY and CDR2 is SMNVEV in the germline V gene (reference sequence). Trimming took 5 bases from V and 11 from J; bases not matched to a gene: 6. The CDR3 covers 12 residues. The CDR3 loop is CASSPQGIAQHF. Here the CDR3 DNA reads TGTGCCAGCAGTCCACAGGGGATTGCCCAGCATTTT.

The V call is TRBV28, the J call TRBJ2-1; D call uncertain. Germline V gives CDR1 MDHEN, CDR2 SYDVKM. The length of the CDR3 is 12 residues. V was pared by 7 bases and J by 3 bases, with 7 bases between. The CDR3, as DNA: TGTGCCAGCAACAGCAACTACAATGAGCAGTTCTTC. Protein: CASNSNYNEQFF.

The genes are TRBV27 and TRBJ2-7; no firm D call. This CDR3 is 14 amino acids long. Germline V lookup: CDR1 MNHEY, CDR2 SMNVEV (reference sequence). V lost 2 bases, J lost 3 bases, and 11 bases lay in between. Here the CDR3 reads CASSLAYDYYEQYF. In DNA form, the CDR3 reads TGTGCCAGCAGTTTAGCCTATGATTACTACGAGCAGTACTTC.